One sample yielded the 19 T cell receptor beta chains listed below, sequenced in a study of cytomegalovirus exposure and HLA in healthy donors. 60 Vbeta and 13 Jbeta primers were used in PCR. Profiled with immunoSEQ multiplex PCR; TCRdb holds only in-frame clones, not every one. This table holds approximately 150,000 clones, about 74% found once. Sequencing used PBMCs. The origin of the receptors is a woman aged 35 to 49 in good health and CMV-seronegative.

The chain uses TRBV19 and TRBJ2-4; 8 bases match TRBD2. Germline V lookup: CDR1 LNHDA, CDR2 SQIVND (reference sequence). V gave up 2 bases and J gave up 5 bases; unmatched junction bases: 8. The CDR3 length is 16 residues. The CDR3 loop reads CASSIRASGWENIQYF. The CDR3 bases are TGTGCCAGTAGTATACGGGCTAGCGGGTGGGAAAACATTCAGTACTTC.

This clone came up once. The chain combines TRBV10-3 with TRBJ2-7; 9 nucleotides align to TRBD1. The germline gives CDR1 ENHRY, CDR2 SYGVKD. This CDR3 is 16 amino acids long. After removal of 6 bases from V and 2 bases from J, the junction contained 11 bases not matched to a gene. CDR3 sequence (DNA): TGTGCCATCAGCGCGGCGGGGGACAGGGCTACCTACGAGCAGTACTTC. Translated: CAISAAGDRATYEQYF.

This clone has just a few counts. The chain links TRBV19 to TRBJ2-1; D is possibly TRBD1 (6 bases). The length of the CDR3 is 18 residues. Trimming stripped 0 bases from V and 5 bases from J, with 20 bases between. Germline V gives CDR1 LNHDA, CDR2 SQIVND (reference sequence). CDR3 loop: CASSIDPRRTAHDNEQFF. Here the CDR3 DNA reads TGTGCCAGTAGTATAGACCCCCGGCGGACAGCACACGACAATGAGCAGTTCTTC.

As to this clone: Other DNA sequences in this sample translate to the same CDR3. The rearrangement uses TRBV6-5 and TRBJ2-7; 10 bases map to TRBD1. CDR1 is MNHEY, CDR2 SVGAGI, per germline. The CDR3 consists of 15 residues. After removal of 0 bases from V and 4 bases from J, the junction contained 3 bases not matched to a gene. CDR3 bases: TGTGCCAGCAGTTACTCGGGACAGGGGTCATACGAGCAGTACTTC. Its protein is CASSYSGQGSYEQYF.

The chain couples TRBV10-3 to TRBJ1-2, with 7 bases lining up with TRBD1. This CDR3 spans 18 amino acids. V was pared by 2 bases and J by 6 bases, with 18 bases of the junction left unmatched. CDR1 ENHRY and CDR2 SYGVKD come from the germline V gene. The CDR3: CAISEGKGLERDSNGYTF. Written as DNA, the CDR3 is TGTGCCATCAGTGAGGGGAAAGGCCTGGAGAGGGACAGCAATGGCTACACCTTC.

CDR3 sequence reads: CASSLDLRIAGGYEQYF. DNA of the CDR3: TGCGCCAGCAGCTTGGATCTGAGGATAGCGGGGGGCTACGAGCAGTACTTC. V is TRBV5-1 and J is TRBJ2-5; 10 nucleotides align to TRBD2. The tail of the sequence fits TRBJ2-7 better, so the J call may be wrong. Germline V gene lookup returns CDR1 SGHRS and CDR2 YFSETQ. The CDR3 covers 17 residues.

The V and J genes are TRBV2 and TRBJ2-5; the D is unclear. The J call is uncertain, as TRBJ2-7 better fits the DNA end. The CDR3 length is 15 residues. Germline V gene sequence: CDR1 SNHLY, CDR2 FYNNEI. As DNA, the CDR3 is TGTGCCAGCAGTGTGTCTTACGCGGATACCTACGAGCAGTACTTC. Protein product: CASSVSYADTYEQYF.

In this sample, this clone turned up a few times. The chain recombines TRBV4-2 with TRBJ1-2; a weak D match, TRBD1 (5 bases). The CDR3 is 14 residues long. V was trimmed by 0 bases and J by 5 bases, leaving 10 bases between them. Germline V gene data show CDR1 as LGHNA and CDR2 as YNFKEQ. CDR3 DNA sequence: TGTGCCAGCAGCCAAGACGGGGGGGAGTATGGCTACACCTTC. Its translation is CASSQDGGEYGYTF.

V is TRBV5-1 and J is TRBJ2-2; 8 bases map to TRBD2. The V segment lost 1 base and the J segment 4 bases; nucleotides outside the gene matches: 15. CDR1 and CDR2 from the germline V gene are SGHRS and YFSETQ. This CDR3 is 19 amino acids long. This chain's CDR3 is CASSLPRFSGVMGTGELFF. CDR3 in DNA: TGCGCCAGCAGCTTGCCCCGATTTAGCGGGGTTATGGGCACCGGGGAGCTGTTTTTT. Full variable domain (remainder filled in from reference TRBV5-1 and TRBJ2-2): KAGVTQTPRYLIKTRGQQVTLSCSPISGHRSVSWYQQTPGQGLQFLFEYFSETQRNKGNFPGRFSGRQFSNSRSEMNVSTLELGDSALYLCASSLPRFSGVMGTGELFFGEGSRLTVL.

There are a few counts of this clone. This chain links TRBV15 with TRBJ2-7, with D unresolved. The length of the CDR3 is 17 residues. CDR1 is LNHNV and CDR2 is YYDKDF in the germline V gene (reference sequence). Between the trimmed V and J ends, which lost 3 bases and 4 bases, there was a span of 22 bases. CDR3 DNA: TGTGCCACCAGCAGTCGACCTTCAGGAAGTATTACGTACGAGCAGTACTTC. Amino acids: CATSSRPSGSITYEQYF.

The J gene is TRBJ1-1, the V gene TRBV27; maybe TRBD1 (5 bases). The V end was cut by 5 bases, the J end by 4 bases, with 17 bases between. CDR1 is MNHEY and CDR2 is SMNVEV in the germline V gene (reference sequence). This CDR3 is built from 15 residues. CDR3 residues: CASSPLWGESTEAFF. Written as DNA, the CDR3 is TGTGCCAGCAGTCCCCTGTGGGGGGAGAGCACTGAAGCTTTCTTT.

The chain links TRBV7-2 to TRBJ1-2, with 7 bases identical to TRBD1. CDR1 SGHTA and CDR2 FQGNSA come from the germline V gene. There are 13 residues in the CDR3. V trimming: 5 bases; J trimming: 8 bases; junction bases outside the gene matches: 8. The CDR3 sequence is CASSPEGAGGYTF. CDR3 nucleotides: TGTGCCAGCAGCCCCGAGGGGGCTGGCGGCTACACCTTC.

The V gene is TRBV13, the J gene TRBJ1-3; 7 bases fit TRBD1. Per germline, CDR1 PRHDT and CDR2 FYEKMQ (reference sequence). V lost 5 bases, J lost 3 bases, and 4 bases stayed unmatched. The CDR3 contains 14 residues. The CDR3 loop reads CASSPGTVGNTIYF. The CDR3 nucleotides are TGTGCCAGCAGCCCCGGGACAGTTGGAAACACCATATATTTT.

This clone has a handful of counts. The CDR3 DNA is TGTGCCAGCAACCCGCAGGGGGGACTAGCGAGATACGAGCAGTACTTC. This sequence encodes CASNPQGGLARYEQYF. The J gene is TRBJ2-7, the V gene TRBV27, with TRBD2 identical over 10 bases. This CDR3 has 16 amino acids. Germline V CDR1 and CDR2: MNHEY, SMNVEV (reference sequence). The trim removed 7 bases at V and 4 bases at J, leaving 13 bases unmatched.

The chain employs TRBV27 and TRBJ1-4, with 8 bases lining up with TRBD1. The CDR3 runs 15 residues. CDR1 and CDR2 from the germline V gene are MNHEY and SMNVEV (reference sequence). With 6 bases clipped from V and 8 bases from J, the junction kept 11 bases outside the gene matches. The CDR3 here is CASSPGQGGFEKLFF. DNA of the CDR3: TGTGCCAGCAGCCCTGGACAGGGAGGCTTCGAAAAACTGTTTTTT.

The V gene is TRBV11-2, the J gene TRBJ2-1, with 7 bases lining up with TRBD1. V trimming: 6 bases; J trimming: 3 bases; junction bases outside the gene matches: 11. Looked up from germline, CDR1 is SGHAT and CDR2 is FQNNGV. CDR3 length equals 16 residues. CDR3 sequence: CASRSWGRGNYNEQFF. The CDR3 DNA is TGTGCCAGCAGATCATGGGGCAGGGGGAACTACAATGAGCAGTTCTTC. The full variable domain, in which reference TRBV11-2 and TRBJ2-1 provide the parts outside the CDR3, is EAGVAQSPRYKIIEKRQSVAFWCNPISGHATLYWYQQILGQGPKLLIQFQNNGVVDDSQLPKDRFSAERLKGVDSTLKIQPAKLEDSAVYLCASRSWGRGNYNEQFFGPGTRLTVL.

This clone is a singleton in its sample. This chain links TRBV11-2 with TRBJ1-2, with TRBD1 identical over 7 bases. V trimming: 1 base; J trimming: 0 bases; junction bases outside the gene matches: 2. Per the germline V gene, CDR1 is SGHAT and CDR2 is FQNNGV. CDR3 length equals 15 residues. The CDR3 nucleotides are TGTGCCAGCAGCTTAGGGGACAGCCCTAACTATGGCTACACCTTC. Its translation is CASSLGDSPNYGYTF.

The rearrangement uses TRBV4-2 and TRBJ2-5, with 10 positions matching TRBD2. J gave up 0 bases and V 4 bases, and 2 bases lay outside the gene matches. Per germline, CDR1 LGHNA and CDR2 YNFKEQ. The CDR3 loop spans 15 amino acids. This CDR3 is CASSPLAGDQETQYF. In DNA form, the CDR3 reads TGTGCCAGCAGCCCCCTAGCGGGGGACCAAGAGACCCAGTACTTC.

This clone has more than one count but fewer than ten. The chain employs TRBV29-1 and TRBJ2-7, with D possibly being TRBD2 (5 bases). Trimming stripped 5 bases from V and 4 bases from J, with 12 bases between. The CDR3 extends over 12 amino acids. Germline V CDR1 and CDR2: SQVTM, ANQGSEA. CDR3 sequence (DNA): TGCAGCGTTTTTGGACTGGGATACGAGCAGTACTTC. Translating gives CSVFGLGYEQYF.